The 24 T cell receptor beta chains below were found in one sample sequenced in a study of regulatory T cells in long-lasting Graves disease (dated by TCRdb to 2020 to 2022). Library preparation was by multiplex PCR. TCRdb shows the sequencer as Illumina HiSeq 4000. To build TCR beta libraries, CDR3 regions were amplified by Arm-PCR using iRepertoire HTBI primers. TCRdb's own reprocessing of the public reads used fastp at Q25 and MiXCR and kept productive beta chains. Entries are consolidated by CDR3 protein sequence, retaining the most common genes and DNA. The sample records about 450,000 distinct CDR3 sequences, 14% of which are singletons. The ten largest account for approximately 17% of the sample. This specimen's time point label, interpreted: newly diagnosed GD, antithyroid drugs for less than 3 months. For both TCR sequencing and RNA sequencing, RNA was extracted from PBMCs in TRIzol. The same sample was also used in a study of T cells in Graves' hyperthyroidism and ophthalmopathy.

Specimen: peripheral blood mononuclear cells (PBMCs), collected at new diagnosis, from a patient treated with antithyroid drugs. These receptors came from a woman aged 50 to 60 with Graves disease. Donor details come from another sample of the same person, matched by shared clones.

The sample holds many counts of this clonotype. This chain connects TRBV6-2 or TRBV6-3 to TRBJ1-2; D uncertain. Trimming left V 4 bases short and J 7 bases short, with 10 bases between. CDR1 is MNHEY, CDR2 SVGEGT, per germline. The CDR3 runs to 12 residues. CDR3: CASSSYGIGYTF. Written as DNA, the CDR3 is TGTGCCAGCAGTTCTTACGGCATTGGCTACACCTTC.

This clonotype appeared a single time. This chain links TRBV7-2 with TRBJ1-6, with 10 bases fitting TRBD1. Germline assignment: CDR1 SGHTA and CDR2 FQGNSA. V was pared by 0 bases and J by 7 bases, with 0 bases of the junction left unmatched. This CDR3 contains 15 residues. The CDR3 DNA reads as TGTGCCAGCAGCTTAGCGGACAGGGGGAATTCACCCCTCCACTTT. Its protein is CASSLADRGNSPLHF.

The rearrangement uses TRBV7-3 and TRBJ2-3, with D unresolved. V lost 2 bases and J lost 5, with 8 bases in between. Germline CDR1 SGHTA, CDR2 FQGTGA. This CDR3 is 13 amino acids long. CDR3 amino acids: CASSLWEGDTQYF. CDR3 sequence (DNA): TGTGCCAGCAGCTTATGGGAAGGAGATACGCAGTATTTT. Full variable domain (rest looked up from reference TRBV7-3 and TRBJ2-3): GAGVSQTPSNKVTEKGKYVELRCDPISGHTALYWYRQSLGQGPEFLIYFQGTGAADDSGLPNDRFFAVRPEGSVSTLKIQRTERGDSAVYLCASSLWEGDTQYFGPGTRLTVL.

Many counts were recorded for this clonotype. V usage is TRBV9 and J usage is TRBJ1-2; no firm D call. Per the germline V gene, CDR1 is SGDLS and CDR2 is YYNGEE. Between the trimmed V and J ends, which lost 0 bases and 6 bases, there was a span of 6 bases. The CDR3 loop spans 12 amino acids. CDR3 nucleotides: TGTGCCAGCAGCGTAGATGAGGATGGCTACACCTTC. This translates into CASSVDEDGYTF. Full variable domain (remainder filled in from reference TRBV9 and TRBJ1-2): DSGVTQTPKHLITATGQRVTLRCSPRSGDLSVYWYQQSLDQGLQFLIQYYNGEERAKGNILERFSAQQFPDLHSELNLSSLELGDSALYFCASSVDEDGYTFGSGTRLTVV.

The chain links TRBV19 to TRBJ2-7, with 9 bases lining up with TRBD2. J was trimmed by 0 bases and V by 1 base; bases with no gene match: 1. This CDR3 comprises 15 residues. Germline values: CDR1 LNHDA, CDR2 SQIVND (reference sequence). CDR3 nucleotides: TGTGCCAGTAGTATAGTGGGACTAGCCTCCTACGAGCAGTACTTC. Its translation is CASSIVGLASYEQYF.

This clonotype has at least ten counts. The rearrangement links TRBV4-2 to TRBJ2-1; D is perhaps TRBD2 (6 bases). The CDR3 runs 16 residues. Germline V gives CDR1 LGHNA, CDR2 YNFKEQ. V was cut by 0 bases and J by 1 base, with 10 bases left in between. CDR3 bases: TGTGCCAGCAGCCAAGATGGGCGGGGATCCTACAATGAGCAGTTCTTC. Encoded protein: CASSQDGRGSYNEQFF.

The J gene is TRBJ2-7, the V gene TRBV20-1, with 9 bases lining up with TRBD2. The CDR3 covers 14 residues. The germline V gene has CDR1 DFQATT and CDR2 SNEGSKA (reference sequence). CDR3 in amino acids: CSASGGRVGGEQLV. For the CDR3, the DNA is TGCAGTGCTAGTGGCGGGAGGGTAGGGGGCGAGCAGTTAGTC.

This clonotype was seen more than once but under ten times. V and J are TRBV30 and TRBJ1-1; D not certain. Germline CDR1 GTSNPN, CDR2 SVGIG (reference sequence). V was pared by 3 bases and J by 1 base, with 12 bases between. The CDR3 totals 14 residues. CDR3 sequence: CAWSQGGTNTEAFF. The CDR3, as DNA: TGTGCCTGGAGCCAAGGTGGCACGAACACTGAAGCTTTCTTT.

J is TRBJ2-5 and V is TRBV19; a possible D gene is TRBD1 (5 bases). The J call is uncertain, as TRBJ2-3 better fits the DNA end. This CDR3 comprises 15 residues. CDR1 and CDR2 from the germline V gene are LNHDA and SQIVND (reference sequence). The chain's CDR3 is CASSMARGAMDTQYF. CDR3 DNA: TGTGCCAGTAGTATGGCAAGGGGTGCTATGGATACGCAGTATTTT.

With respect to this clonotype: It may be a read error: a sequence one base away is much more abundant. The J gene is TRBJ2-1, the V gene TRBV7-2; D might be TRBD1 (6 bases). This CDR3 region has 14 residues. The germline V gene encodes CDR1 SGHTA and CDR2 FQGNSA. The germline V and J ends were trimmed by 5 bases and 10 bases, with 18 bases remaining between them. CDR3 DNA sequence: TGTGCCAGCAGCGCGACAGGCATCTCCTACGAGCAGTTCTTC. Protein sequence: CASSATGISYEQFF.

This clonotype was found many times. V is TRBV20-1 and J is TRBJ1-5; tentative D call: TRBD1 (5 bases). Germline loops: CDR1 DFQATT, CDR2 SNEGSKA (reference sequence). V shed 6 bases and J shed 6 bases, with 18 bases lying between them. The CDR3 is 14 amino acids. DNA for the CDR3: TGCAGTGCACCGGGCGAAGGGGTGGGTCAGCCCCAGCATTTT. Translation gives CSAPGEGVGQPQHF.

The rearrangement uses TRBV7-2 and TRBJ2-1; TRBD1 matches at 9 bases. This CDR3 spans 15 amino acids. V shed 1 base and J 9 bases; nucleotides not matched to a gene: 7. The germline CDR1 and CDR2 sequences are SGHTA and FQGNSA. The CDR3: CASSLENRGQGEQFF. The CDR3 DNA sequence: TGTGCCAGCAGCTTAGAAAACAGGGGGCAGGGTGAGCAGTTCTTC.

This clonotype was seen only a few times. Here the CDR3 reads CASSQNLAGAKNIQYF. The CDR3 DNA sequence: TGTGCCAGCAGTCAAAATTTAGCGGGAGCCAAAAACATTCAGTACTTC. The chain joins TRBV6-1 to TRBJ2-4, with TRBD2 matching over 7 bases. Germline values: CDR1 MNHNS, CDR2 SASEGT. V was pared by 5 bases and J by 0 bases, with 7 bases of the junction left unmatched. This CDR3 spans 16 amino acids.

This clonotype was counted ten times or more. The rearrangement joins TRBV10-1 to TRBJ2-2, with TRBD1 matching 9 bases. The CDR3 spans 17 residues. Germline CDR1 reads WNHNN; CDR2 reads SYGVQD (reference sequence). The V gene end was trimmed by 2 bases and the J gene end by 3 bases; junction bases not matched to a gene: 7. The CDR3 coding sequence is TGCGCCAGCAGTGAGGAGGGGGGACAGGGCCACACCGGGGAGCTGTTTTTT. This sequence encodes CASSEEGGQGHTGELFF.

CDR3 bases: TGCAGTGCTCCCGGGGGGGCCAAAAACATTCAGTACTTC. This gives the protein CSAPGGAKNIQYF. The chain employs TRBV20-1 and TRBJ2-4; 7 bases are a match to TRBD2. Germline V gene lookup returns CDR1 DFQATT and CDR2 SNEGSKA (reference sequence). With V trimmed by 5 bases and J by 1 base, 2 bases remained unmatched. The CDR3 runs to 13 residues.

This clonotype was seen repeatedly, ten times or more. The J gene is TRBJ2-2, the V gene TRBV20-1; TRBD1 agrees at 7 bases. Per germline, CDR1 DFQATT and CDR2 SNEGSKA (reference sequence). V was clipped by 5 bases and J by 1 base; unmatched bases: 7. The CDR3 totals 15 residues. The CDR3 DNA sequence: TGCAGTGCTCCCCTAGGGGGCATGAACACCGGGGAGCTGTTTTTT. Residues: CSAPLGGMNTGELFF.

This clonotype showed up many times. The rearrangement joins TRBV7-9 to TRBJ2-5, with 14 bases matching TRBD2. The CDR3 runs to 16 residues. Germline V gene lookup returns CDR1 SEHNR and CDR2 FQNEAQ (reference sequence). The trim removed 4 bases at V and 4 bases at J, leaving 5 bases unmatched. In DNA form, the CDR3 reads TGTGCCAGCAGCTCTCTGACTAGCGGGAGGGGAGAGACCCAGTACTTC. Its protein is CASSSLTSGRGETQYF.

Many counts were recorded for this clonotype. The chain has TRBV5-6 and TRBJ2-1; TRBD2 might be the D (5 bases). The V gene lost 4 bases and the J gene lost 5 bases, with 10 bases spanning the gap. Germline CDR1 reads SGHDT; CDR2 reads YYEEEE. This CDR3 is built from 13 residues. CDR3 region: CASSPDSHNEQFF. CDR3 DNA: TGTGCCAGCAGCCCGGACTCTCACAATGAGCAGTTCTTC.

This clonotype was seen repeatedly, ten times or more. The chain recombines TRBV24-1 with TRBJ2-1, with 7 positions matching TRBD2. Losses at the gene ends were 4 bases for V and 4 bases for J; bases not matched to a gene: 12. The CDR3 contains 17 residues. Per germline, CDR1 KGHDR and CDR2 SFDVKD. The CDR3 here is CATSDPVGGGPYNEQFF. CDR3 nucleotide sequence: TGTGCCACCAGTGACCCGGTTGGGGGAGGGCCGTACAATGAGCAGTTCTTC.

This clonotype was seen ten or more times. This rearrangement joins TRBV28 to TRBJ1-2, with D perhaps TRBD1 (5 bases). The CDR3 is made up of 17 amino acids. V lost 5 bases to trimming and J lost 13 bases, with 32 bases between them. Germline lookup yields CDR1 MDHEN and CDR2 SYDVKM. The CDR3 spells CASSLNVWGAPPMAGTF. The CDR3, as DNA: TGTGCCAGCAGTCTAAACGTGTGGGGCGCCCCCCCTATGGCTGGCACCTTC.

The table lists this clonotype with many counts. V usage is TRBV12-3 or TRBV12-4 and J usage is TRBJ1-5; no reliable D call. V lost 2 bases, J lost 1 base, and 6 bases lay in between. The CDR3 consists of 14 residues. The CDR3 spells CASSLILSNQPQHF. The CDR3 DNA follows: TGTGCCAGCAGTTTAATCCTGAGCAATCAGCCCCAGCATTTT.

CDR3 bases: TGTGCCAGCAGCCCCCACCAGGGGAGTGAGCAGTTCTTC. This codes for CASSPHQGSEQFF. The J gene is TRBJ2-1, the V gene TRBV7-9, with D maybe TRBD1 (6 bases). Trimming pared 5 bases from V and 9 bases from J, leaving 14 bases between. This CDR3 is 13 amino acids long. From germline, CDR1 is SEHNR and CDR2 FQNEAQ (reference sequence).

This clonotype was observed a few times. The genes are TRBV5-5 and TRBJ2-1, with 8 bases fitting TRBD2. The CDR3 length is 17 residues. From germline, CDR1 is SGHKS and CDR2 YYEKEE (reference sequence). V shed 4 bases, J shed 0 bases, and the junction held 9 bases outside the gene matches. CDR3 sequence reads: CASSGSSGPSSYNEQFF. The CDR3 coding sequence is TGTGCCAGCAGCGGATCTAGCGGGCCTAGCTCCTACAATGAGCAGTTCTTC. Filled out from reference TRBV5-5 and TRBJ2-1, the complete variable domain reads DAGVTQSPTHLIKTRGQQVTLRCSPISGHKSVSWYQQVLGQGPQFIFQYYEKEERGRGNFPDRFSARQFPNYSSELNVNALLLGDSALYLCASSGSSGPSSYNEQFFGPGTRLTVL.

This chain uses TRBV30 with TRBJ2-5, with no clear D. The CDR3 totals 12 residues. Germline V gene sequence: CDR1 GTSNPN, CDR2 SVGIG (reference sequence). V shed 5 bases and J shed 2 bases, with 9 bases lying between them. As DNA, the CDR3 is TGTGCCTGGGGGTCGGCTCAAGAGACCCAGTACTTC. Its protein product is CAWGSAQETQYF.